The TCR beta chain described here comes from a study of blood T cell repertoires in COVID-19. The overall study: The cDNA or gDNA used as material had been derived from T cells, B-cell-depleted T cells, or PBMCs.

The table lists this clone with a few counts. V was pared by 3 bases and J by 2 bases, with 12 bases of the junction left unmatched. The CDR3 sequence is 17 residues long. Germline V CDR1 and CDR2: ENHRY, SYGVKD. Under the authors' procedure: Researchers report that nucleated cell counts were estimated from reference gene primer amplification. This table comes from immunoSEQ multiplex PCR, and its TCRdb copy is limited to in-frame clones, with some not included. V and J calls and clone size follow that table, whereas D and trimming were derived from the DNA. The sample has around 37,000 clones, around 84% seen once; the top ten hold 1.6%. One Seattle source followed patients from active infection through their disease course.

Input material: peripheral blood. The source of this sequence is a man aged 55 to 70 with COVID-19, enrolled during active disease. The chain joins TRBV10-3 to TRBJ1-1; 7 nucleotides line up with TRBD1. DNA of the CDR3: TGTGCCATCAGTGACCCCCTTAGAGGGACAGTCAACACTGAAGCTTTCTTT. It specifies CAISDPLRGTVNTEAFF.